Below are 20 T cell receptor beta chains sequenced from a single sample in a study of blood T cell repertoires in COVID-19. Data came from immunoSEQ multiplex PCR; TCRdb stores just in-frame clones and leaves some out. Of about 34,000 clones listed, over 80% are singletons. Sequencing was performed on peripheral blood. The receptors shown here come from a man aged 60 to 75 with active COVID-19.

The rearrangement uses TRBV25-1 and TRBJ2-7; TRBD2 matches 9 bases. The CDR3 has 15 amino acids. CDR1 is MGHDK, CDR2 SYGVNS, per germline. With V trimmed by 7 bases and J by 0 bases, 7 bases remained unmatched. This CDR3 is CASIKQRGASYEQYF. The CDR3 nucleotides are TGTGCCAGCATTAAACAGCGGGGGGCCTCCTACGAGCAGTACTTC.

This clone has a handful of counts. V usage is TRBV9 and J usage is TRBJ2-2; D is unresolved. Trimming cost V 2 bases and J 7 bases, with 12 bases left between them. The CDR3 is made up of 14 amino acids. Looked up from germline, CDR1 is SGDLS and CDR2 is YYNGEE. The CDR3 here is CASSVPPGGGELFF. The CDR3, as DNA: TGTGCCAGCAGCGTCCCCCCGGGTGGCGGGGAGCTGTTTTTT.

J is TRBJ2-1 and V is TRBV6-2 or TRBV6-3, with D possibly matching TRBD1 (6 bases). Germline lookup yields CDR1 MNHEY and CDR2 SVGEGT. Trimming removed 2 bases from V and 6 bases from J, with 17 bases in between. The CDR3 spans 16 residues. CDR3 region: CASSYLGTGFFNEQFF. As DNA, the CDR3 is TGTGCCAGCAGTTACCTGGGAACAGGGTTTTTCAATGAGCAGTTCTTC.

The V gene is TRBV11-2, the J gene TRBJ2-1; tentative D call: TRBD2 (5 bases). The V gene lost 5 bases and the J gene lost 5 bases, with 19 bases spanning the gap. The CDR3 contains 16 residues. Per germline, CDR1 SGHAT and CDR2 FQNNGV. The CDR3 sequence is CASSARTRRRDNEQFF. CDR3 in DNA: TGTGCCAGCAGCGCCCGAACTAGAAGGCGTGACAATGAGCAGTTCTTC.

V usage is TRBV27 and J usage is TRBJ2-1; 8 positions match TRBD2. CDR3 length: 15 amino acids. Germline V gene lookup returns CDR1 MNHEY and CDR2 SMNVEV (reference sequence). Trimming cost V 1 base and J 8 bases; bases outside gene matches: 7. This chain's CDR3 is CASSLWASGLYEQFF. The CDR3 DNA reads as TGTGCCAGCAGTTTATGGGCTAGCGGGTTGTATGAGCAGTTCTTC.

This chain uses TRBV30 with TRBJ2-7, with TRBD1 as a possible D gene (5 bases). CDR1 and CDR2 (germline): GTSNPN, SVGIG (reference sequence). The V end lost 2 bases, the J end lost 3 bases, and 8 bases lay between the germline ends. The CDR3 has 12 residues. The CDR3 protein is CAWSLGLYEQYF. The CDR3 DNA sequence: TGTGCCTGGAGTCTGGGGCTCTACGAGCAGTACTTC.

V and J are TRBV3-1 (or the pseudogene TRBV3-2) and TRBJ2-3; 9 bases line up with TRBD2. Germline-derived CDR1 and CDR2 are LGHDT and YNNKEL (reference sequence). The J segment lost 8 bases and the V segment lost 2 bases, leaving 8 bases of the junction unmatched. The CDR3 totals 15 residues. CDR3 in amino acids: CASSQQGTAGGTQYF. CDR3 sequence (DNA): TGTGCCAGCAGCCAACAGGGGACAGCGGGAGGTACGCAGTATTTT.

The gene calls are TRBV15 and TRBJ2-3; 13 nucleotides align to TRBD2. Germline V gene data show CDR1 as LNHNV and CDR2 as YYDKDF (reference sequence). This CDR3 contains 16 residues. Trimming at V came to 0 bases and at J to 4 bases, leaving 1 base not matched to a gene. The DNA for the CDR3 is TGTGCCACCAGCAGAGAGACTAGCGGGAGGCCAGATACGCAGTATTTT. This sequence encodes CATSRETSGRPDTQYF.

V gene TRBV4-1 combines with J gene TRBJ2-5, with D possibly being TRBD1 (6 bases). V lost 1 base and J 7 bases, leaving 16 bases between the germline ends. CDR3 size: 15 residues. CDR1 is MGHRA and CDR2 is YSYEKL in the germline V gene. CDR3 in amino acids: CASSQAQGLGATQYF. Here the CDR3 DNA reads TGCGCCAGCAGCCAAGCACAGGGTCTAGGCGCGACCCAGTACTTC.

V usage is TRBV2 and J usage is TRBJ2-5; TRBD2 matches at 10 bases. V was clipped by 6 bases and J by 5 bases; unmatched bases: 15. This CDR3 is 17 amino acids long. Germline V gives CDR1 SNHLY, CDR2 FYNNEI. CDR3 bases: TGTGCCAGCAGCAATGTTTTACTAGCGGGAATAGTGGAGACCCAGTACTTC. Translation: CASSNVLLAGIVETQYF.

This chain uses TRBV7-9 with TRBJ2-2, with TRBD1 matching 7 bases. The V and J ends lost 1 base and 3 bases, in that order; junction bases with no gene match: 11. The CDR3 extends over 18 amino acids. CDR1 and CDR2 from the germline V gene are SEHNR and FQNEAQ (reference sequence). CDR3 nucleotides: TGTGCCAGCAGCTTAGGACGCCGGGGACAGAGATACACCGGGGAGCTGTTTTTT. Protein: CASSLGRRGQRYTGELFF. The full variable domain, in which reference TRBV7-9 and TRBJ2-2 provide the parts outside the CDR3, is DTGVSQNPRHKITKRGQNVTFRCDPISEHNRLYWYRQTLGQGPEFLTYFQNEAQLEKSRLLSDRFSAERPKGSFSTLEIQRTEQGDSAMYLCASSLGRRGQRYTGELFFGEGSRLTVL.

V usage is TRBV5-4 and J usage is TRBJ2-1; 11 bases are shared with TRBD2. Germline V gene sequence: CDR1 SGHNT, CDR2 YYREEE (reference sequence). The CDR3 sequence is 15 residues long. The V and J ends lost 4 bases and 2 bases, in that order; junction bases with no gene match: 2. This CDR3 is CASSETSGTYNEQFF. The CDR3 bases are TGTGCCAGCAGCGAGACTAGCGGGACCTACAATGAGCAGTTCTTC. Full variable domain (rest looked up from reference TRBV5-4 and TRBJ2-1): ETGVTQSPTHLIKTRGQQVTLRCSSQSGHNTVSWYQQALGQGPQFIFQYYREEENGRGNFPPRFSGLQFPNYSSELNVNALELDDSALYLCASSETSGTYNEQFFGPGTRLTVL.

Within the sample, this clone is medium-sized. This chain joins TRBV27 and TRBJ2-7, with 8 bases matching TRBD2. CDR3 size: 14 residues. V gave up 3 bases and J gave up 5 bases; unmatched junction bases: 6. Germline V CDR1 and CDR2: MNHEY, SMNVEV (reference sequence). The DNA for the CDR3 is TGTGCCAGCAGTTTGAGAGCGGGAGTTAACGAGCAGTACTTC. It translates to CASSLRAGVNEQYF.

V usage is TRBV29-1 and J usage is TRBJ2-1; 12 bases are a match to TRBD2. Germline V lookup: CDR1 SQVTM, CDR2 ANQGSEA. The J segment lost 0 bases and the V segment lost 4 bases, leaving 7 bases of the junction unmatched. This CDR3 region has 17 residues. The CDR3 reads CSVVGTSGRVSYNEQFF. Here the CDR3 DNA reads TGCAGCGTTGTAGGGACTAGCGGGCGGGTCTCCTACAATGAGCAGTTCTTC.

The chain recombines TRBV4-1 with TRBJ1-5, with D perhaps TRBD1 (5 bases). Germline V gene data show CDR1 as MGHRA and CDR2 as YSYEKL. V lost 4 bases to trimming and J lost 2 bases, with 18 bases between them. The CDR3 is 17 residues long. CDR3 sequence (DNA): TGCGCCAGCAGCCCTCCTCTGGAGGGGATCGGCAATCAGCCCCAGCATTTT. This encodes CASSPPLEGIGNQPQHF.

V usage is TRBV5-1 and J usage is TRBJ1-4; 7 bases agree with TRBD1. This CDR3 is built from 15 residues. V lost 4 bases to trimming and J lost 8 bases; unmatched junction nucleotides: 11. Germline CDR1 reads SGHRS; CDR2 reads YFSETQ. DNA for the CDR3: TGCGCCAGCAGCCCAAACCCCGGGACAGAAGAAAAACTGTTTTTT. Protein product: CASSPNPGTEEKLFF.

CDR3 loop: CASSLTRSNTDTQYF. Written as DNA, the CDR3 is TGTGCCAGCAGCCTTACTCGTAGTAACACAGATACGCAGTATTTT. The chain employs TRBV5-4 and TRBJ2-3; no reliable D call. Between the trimmed V and J ends, which lost 4 bases and 2 bases, there was a span of 14 bases. The CDR3 covers 15 residues. Germline loops: CDR1 SGHNT, CDR2 YYREEE (reference sequence).

The CDR3 DNA reads as TGTGCCAGCAGCTTCGCTAGCGGGCCTTACAATGAGCAGTTCTTC. Its translation is CASSFASGPYNEQFF. The V and J genes are TRBV7-9 and TRBJ2-1; TRBD2 matches at 8 bases. Germline CDR1 reads SEHNR; CDR2 reads FQNEAQ (reference sequence). The CDR3 is 15 residues long. Unmatched junction bases numbered 5, after V lost 3 bases and J lost 4 bases.

This sequence joins TRBV4-1 and TRBJ1-3, with TRBD1 matching 8 bases. The CDR3 has 18 residues. V shed 0 bases, J shed 0 bases, and the junction held 7 bases outside the gene matches. In germline, CDR1 is MGHRA, CDR2 YSYEKL. CDR3: CASSQEPGGSFSGNTIYF. The CDR3, as DNA: TGCGCCAGCAGCCAAGAACCAGGGGGCAGTTTCTCTGGAAACACCATATATTTT.

The chain links TRBV6-5 to TRBJ1-3; D unresolved. Looked up from germline, CDR1 is MNHEY and CDR2 is SVGAGI. Trimming shortened V by 5 bases and J by 4 bases, and 9 bases separated the two germline ends. The CDR3 extends over 13 amino acids. CDR3 nucleotides: TGTGCCAGCAGTCCGACTTGGGGAAACACCATATATTTT. Translated: CASSPTWGNTIYF.